These T cell receptor beta chains were read from a single sample in a study of radiotherapy plus CTLA-4 blockade in lung cancer. This table comes from immunoSEQ multiplex PCR, and its TCRdb copy is limited to in-frame clones, with some not included. This table holds more than 95,000 clones, about four fifths found once. Material: peripheral blood, obtained from a patient treated with radiotherapy plus ipilimumab. The receptor set was obtained from a human donor with non-small cell lung cancer who had a partial response to radiotherapy plus ipilimumab. CDR3s include the opening cysteine and the closing phenylalanine or tryptophan. The D gene is left open where the match is weak. Rows give clone size only sometimes, using once, few, many, or a class for an expanded clone.

TRBV18,TRBJ2-2,once,NA,TGTGCCAGCTCACCCGCAATCCCGGTCACCGGGGAGCTGTTTTTT,CASSPAIPVTGELFF
TRBV18,TRBJ2-2,NA,TRBD2,TGTGCCAGCTCACCCGGTGGGGCTAGCGGGATGGCTGCGAACACCGGGGAGCTGTTTTTT,CASSPGGASGMAANTGELFF
TRBV6-1,TRBJ1-3,NA,TRBD1,TGTGCCAGCAGGGCGACAGGGGTGGTAAACACCATATATTTT,CASRATGVVNTIYF
TRBV28,TRBJ2-7,NA,NA,TGTGCCAGCAAAGGTACGGACTGGACCTACGAGCAGTACTTC,CASKGTDWTYEQYF
TRBV27,TRBJ2-2,NA,NA,TGTGCCAGCAGACTTCAGGGCCCCGGGGAGCTGTTTTTT,CASRLQGPGELFF
TRBV7-9,TRBJ1-2,few,NA,TGTGCCAGCAGCTTGCGGGGGCATGGCTACACCTTC,CASSLRGHGYTF
TRBV4-1,TRBJ2-2,NA,NA,TGCGCCAGCAGCGCCCCGGGACACGGAAACACCGGGGAGCTGTTTTTT,CASSAPGHGNTGELFF
TRBV7-8,TRBJ2-3,NA,TRBD2,TGTGCCAGCAGCGCGCCGGGACTAGCGGGAGTAGGAGATACGCAGTATTTT,CASSAPGLAGVGDTQYF
TRBV6-4,TRBJ1-6,once,TRBD1,TGTGCCAGCAGCAACACAGGGGGCGAATCACCCCTCCACTTT,CASSNTGGESPLHF
TRBV28,TRBJ2-6,few,NA,TGTGCCACAGCGACGCGGCAAAAGGAGGCTGGGGCCAACGTCCTGACTTTC,CATATRQKEAGANVLTF
TRBV6-5,TRBJ1-2,few,NA,TGTGCCAGCAGCTTCCGGGGCTACACCTTC,CASSFRGYTF
TRBV9,TRBJ2-2,NA,NA,TGTGCCAGCAGCGAATACAGGGAGCCCGGGGAGCTGTTTTTT,CASSEYREPGELFF
TRBV27,TRBJ1-1,few,NA,TGTGCCAGCAGTTTATCAGAGGCGATGAACACTGAAGCTTTCTTT,CASSLSEAMNTEAFF
TRBV4-1,TRBJ2-1,NA,NA,TGCGCCAGCAGCCCCTCCCCGCTATCCTACAATGAGCAGTTCTTC,CASSPSPLSYNEQFF
TRBV30,TRBJ2-7,NA,TRBD2,TGTGCCTGCAAAACTAGCGGGAGTAACTACGAGCAGTACTTC,CACKTSGSNYEQYF
TRBV7-2,TRBJ1-5,NA,NA,TGTGCCAGCAGCTCGGACTTGGGGCAGCCCCAGCATTTT,CASSSDLGQPQHF
TRBV4-1,TRBJ2-3,NA,TRBD2,TGCGCCAGCAGCTCAACCCGCCGGGAGGGGTCGGATACGCAGTATTTT,CASSSTRREGSDTQYF
TRBV6-6,TRBJ2-1,NA,TRBD2,TGTGCCAGCAGTGCCGGGACTAGCGGGAGAAAGGCTCAGTTCTTC,CASSAGTSGRKAQFF
TRBV7-8,TRBJ2-7,NA,NA,TGTGCCAGCAGCTTCCCAGGACAGACCTACGAGCAGTACTTC,CASSFPGQTYEQYF
TRBV7-9,TRBJ2-7,NA,NA,TGTGCCAGCAGCCCTGGGGGGTTCAACGAGCAGTACTTC,CASSPGGFNEQYF
TRBV6-5,TRBJ1-1,few,NA,TGTGCCAGTGCCGGTGAGAAGAACACTGAAGCTTTCTTT,CASAGEKNTEAFF
TRBV28,TRBJ1-3,once,NA,TGTGCCAGCAGTTTAATGTCGGGCTCTGGAAACACCATATATTTT,CASSLMSGSGNTIYF
TRBV29-1,TRBJ2-3,NA,NA,TGCAGCGTTGCTCCCCTAGAAAGGGGGACGCAGTATTTT,CSVAPLERGTQYF
TRBV5-1,TRBJ1-2,NA,NA,TGCGCCAGCAGCTTCACAGGGAGTTATGGCTACACCTTC,CASSFTGSYGYTF
TRBV6-1,TRBJ2-1,NA,NA,TGTGCCAGCAGTGAAGTAGCGAGGACCAATGAGCAGTTCTTC,CASSEVARTNEQFF
TRBV5-4,TRBJ1-2,NA,TRBD1,TGTGCCAGCAGCTTGGGGACAGGGGATGGCTACACCTTC,CASSLGTGDGYTF
TRBV15,TRBJ2-1,NA,NA,TGTGCCACCACGCCGGCTGGCGGGTACTACAATGAGCAGTTCTTC,CATTPAGGYYNEQFF
TRBV5-1,TRBJ1-2,few,NA,TGCGCCAGCAGCTTGGGCGAGAACTCTAACTATGGCTACACCTTC,CASSLGENSNYGYTF
TRBV28,TRBJ2-1,NA,TRBD2,TGTGCCAGCAGTTTTGCGGGAGCTGAGCAGTTCTTC,CASSFAGAEQFF
TRBV7-2,TRBJ1-1,NA,TRBD1,TGTGCCACCCACCGGGACAGGAACACTGAAGCTTTCTTT,CATHRDRNTEAFF
TRBV28,TRBJ1-4,NA,TRBD1,TGTGCCAGCAGTTCACCCCGGGACAGGGGGGATGAAAAACTGTTTTTT,CASSSPRDRGDEKLFF
TRBV7-3,TRBJ2-1,NA,NA,TGTGCCAGCAGCTTAAGGGCTAGCAGATACAATGAGCAGTTCTTC,CASSLRASRYNEQFF
TRBV28,TRBJ2-2,NA,TRBD1,TGTGCCATTATGGGACAGAGGAACACCGGGGAGCTGTTTTTT,CAIMGQRNTGELFF
TRBV9,TRBJ1-2,NA,TRBD1,TGTGCCAGCAGCGTAGGTTCAGGGGGCGACTATGGCTACACCTTC,CASSVGSGGDYGYTF
TRBV27,TRBJ2-1,NA,TRBD2,TGTGCCAGCAGTTTATTGGCTATCGGGACTAGAATCGACTCCTACAATGAGCAGTTCTTC,CASSLLAIGTRIDSYNEQFF
TRBV4-2,TRBJ2-1,NA,TRBD2,TGTGCCAGCAGCCAAGTAGCGGGAGGGGGCTATGAGCAGTTCTTC,CASSQVAGGGYEQFF
TRBV7-2,TRBJ1-1,NA,NA,TGTGCCAGCAGCTTAGCGCGGGGCATAGGAGCTTTCTTT,CASSLARGIGAFF
TRBV18,TRBJ2-1,NA,TRBD1,TGTGCCAGCTCCCGGGGACAGGAGCAGTTCTTC,CASSRGQEQFF
TRBV5-1,TRBJ1-1,NA,TRBD1,TGCGCCAGCAGCCCCTCGTTAGGGGGCGCAAACACTGAAGCTTTCTTT,CASSPSLGGANTEAFF
TRBV6-1,TRBJ2-5,NA,NA,TGTGCCAGCAGAAGTAAGAGACAGCAAGAGACCCAGTACTTC,CASRSKRQQETQYF
TRBV5-6,TRBJ2-1,NA,NA,TGTGCCAGCAGCTTGGGATGGGAGGGGGACTACAATGAGCAGTTCTTC,CASSLGWEGDYNEQFF
TRBV27,TRBJ1-5,once,NA,TGTGCCAGCTCTCGGAACAGGGAGGGAAATCAGCCCCAGCATTTT,CASSRNREGNQPQHF
TRBV5-6,TRBJ1-1,NA,TRBD1,TGTGCCAGCAGCCCTGACAGGGGTACTGAAGCTTTCTTT,CASSPDRGTEAFF